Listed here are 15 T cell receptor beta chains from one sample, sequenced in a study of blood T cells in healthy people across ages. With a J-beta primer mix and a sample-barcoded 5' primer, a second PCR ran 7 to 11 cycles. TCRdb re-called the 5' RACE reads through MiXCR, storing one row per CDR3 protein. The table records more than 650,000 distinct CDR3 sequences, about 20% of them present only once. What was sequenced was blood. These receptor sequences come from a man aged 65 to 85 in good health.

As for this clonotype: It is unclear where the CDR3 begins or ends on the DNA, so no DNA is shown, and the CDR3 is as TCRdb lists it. This CDR3 is CATSVPAQETQYF. This chain connects TRBV24-1 to TRBJ2-5. CDR1 and CDR2 (germline): KGHDR, SFDVKD. Termini included, the CDR3 measures 13 amino acids.

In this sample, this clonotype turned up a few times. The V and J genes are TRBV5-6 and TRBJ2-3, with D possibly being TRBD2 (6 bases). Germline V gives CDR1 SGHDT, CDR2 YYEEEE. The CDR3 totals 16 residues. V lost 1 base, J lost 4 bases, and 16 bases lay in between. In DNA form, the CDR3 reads TGTGCCAGCAGCTTGTTAACGGGAGTAAGTCCAGATACGCAGTATTTT. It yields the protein CASSLLTGVSPDTQYF.

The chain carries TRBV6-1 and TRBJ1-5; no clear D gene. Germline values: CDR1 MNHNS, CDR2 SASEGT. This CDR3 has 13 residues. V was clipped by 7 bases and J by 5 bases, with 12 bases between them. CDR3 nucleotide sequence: TGTGCCAGCACTCCGTTCACTGATCAGCCCCAGCATTTT. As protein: CASTPFTDQPQHF.

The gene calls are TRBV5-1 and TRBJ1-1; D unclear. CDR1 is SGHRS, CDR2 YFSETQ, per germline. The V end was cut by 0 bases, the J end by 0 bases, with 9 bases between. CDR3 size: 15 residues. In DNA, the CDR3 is TGCGCCAGCAGCTTGGACGGGTCCATGAACACTGAAGCTTTCTTT. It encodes CASSLDGSMNTEAFF.

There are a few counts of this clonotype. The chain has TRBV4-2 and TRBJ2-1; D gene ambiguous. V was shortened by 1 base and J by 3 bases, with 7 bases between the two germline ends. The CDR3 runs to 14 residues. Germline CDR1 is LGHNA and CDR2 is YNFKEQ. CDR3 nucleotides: TGTGCCAGCAGCCAAGCCCCAGGCTACAATGAGCAGTTCTTC. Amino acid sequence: CASSQAPGYNEQFF.

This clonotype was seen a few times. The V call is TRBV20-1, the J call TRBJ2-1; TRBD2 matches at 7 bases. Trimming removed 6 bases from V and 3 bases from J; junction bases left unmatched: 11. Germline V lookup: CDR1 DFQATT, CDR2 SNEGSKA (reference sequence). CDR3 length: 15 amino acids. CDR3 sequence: CSAQKAGSFYNEQFF. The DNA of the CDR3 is TGCAGTGCCCAGAAAGCGGGATCTTTCTACAATGAGCAGTTCTTC.

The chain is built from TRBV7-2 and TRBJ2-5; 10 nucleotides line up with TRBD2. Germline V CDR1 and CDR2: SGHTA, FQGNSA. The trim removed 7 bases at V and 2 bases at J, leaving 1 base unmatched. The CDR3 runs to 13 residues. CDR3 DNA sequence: TGTGCCAGCAAACTAGCGGGGCAAGAGACCCAGTACTTC. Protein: CASKLAGQETQYF.

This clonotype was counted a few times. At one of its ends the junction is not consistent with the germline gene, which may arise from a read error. CDR3 loop: CAGSYSREKLFF. The CDR3, as DNA: TGTGCCGGCAGTTACTCGAGAGAAAAACTGTTTTTT. The chain is built from TRBV6-6 and TRBJ1-4; no clear D. The CDR3 length is 12 residues. Looked up from germline, CDR1 is MNHNY and CDR2 is SVGAGI (reference sequence).

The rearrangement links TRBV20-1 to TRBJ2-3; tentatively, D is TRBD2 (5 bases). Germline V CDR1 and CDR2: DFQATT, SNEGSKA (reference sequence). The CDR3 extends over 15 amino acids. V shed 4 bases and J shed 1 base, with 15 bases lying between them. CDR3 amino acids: CSANHWLEGTDTQYF. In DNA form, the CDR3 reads TGCAGTGCTAACCATTGGCTGGAGGGCACAGATACGCAGTATTTT.

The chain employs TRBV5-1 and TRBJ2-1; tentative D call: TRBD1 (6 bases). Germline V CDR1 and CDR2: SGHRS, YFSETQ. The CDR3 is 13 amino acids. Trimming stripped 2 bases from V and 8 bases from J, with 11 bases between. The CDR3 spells CASSLQGTDEQFF. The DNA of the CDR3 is TGCGCCAGCAGCTTACAGGGAACCGATGAGCAGTTCTTC. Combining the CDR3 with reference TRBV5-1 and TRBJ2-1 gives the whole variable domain KAGVTQTPRYLIKTRGQQVTLSCSPISGHRSVSWYQQTPGQGLQFLFEYFSETQRNKGNFPGRFSGRQFSNSRSEMNVSTLELGDSALYLCASSLQGTDEQFFGPGTRLTVL.

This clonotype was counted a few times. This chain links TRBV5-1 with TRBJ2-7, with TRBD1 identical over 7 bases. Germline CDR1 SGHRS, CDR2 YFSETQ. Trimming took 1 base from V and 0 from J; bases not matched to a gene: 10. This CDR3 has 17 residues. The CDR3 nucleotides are TGCGCCAGCAGCTTGCGGACAGGAGCCGTAGGCTCCTACGAGCAGTACTTC. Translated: CASSLRTGAVGSYEQYF.

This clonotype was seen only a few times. In DNA, the CDR3 is TGCGCCAGCAGCAGCCCAGCGGGGATCACAGATACGCAGTATTTT. Its protein product is CASSSPAGITDTQYF. V is TRBV5-1 and J is TRBJ2-3; 7 nucleotides line up with TRBD2. The CDR3 covers 15 residues. V was clipped by 4 bases and J by 2 bases; unmatched bases: 7. The germline V gene encodes CDR1 SGHRS and CDR2 YFSETQ.

This CDR3 is CASSLAIMTDTQYF. CDR3 nucleotide sequence: TGCGCCAGCAGCTTGGCCATTATGACAGATACGCAGTATTTT. The chain employs TRBV5-1 and TRBJ2-3; D is undetermined. Per germline, CDR1 SGHRS and CDR2 YFSETQ. The CDR3 sequence is 14 residues long. The V gene lost 0 bases and the J gene lost 3 bases, with 8 bases spanning the gap.

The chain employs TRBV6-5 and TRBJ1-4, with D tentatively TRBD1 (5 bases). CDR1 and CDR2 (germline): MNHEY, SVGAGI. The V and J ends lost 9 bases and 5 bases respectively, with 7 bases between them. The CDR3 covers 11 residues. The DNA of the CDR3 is TGTGCCAGTGGGGCGAATGAAAAACTGTTTTTT. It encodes CASGANEKLFF.

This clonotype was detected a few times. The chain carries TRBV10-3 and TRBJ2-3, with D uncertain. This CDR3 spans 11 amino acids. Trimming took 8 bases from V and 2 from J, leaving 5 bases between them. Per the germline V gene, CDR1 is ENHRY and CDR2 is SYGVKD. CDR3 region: CAIQNTDTQYF. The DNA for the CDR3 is TGTGCCATCCAGAACACAGATACGCAGTATTTT.